These 18 T cell receptor beta chains were sequenced from one sample in a study of CD4 T cells in relation to SARS-CoV-2 and coronaviruses. Sequenced by immunoSEQ multiplex PCR; TCRdb stores in-frame clones only, minus some. The table shows 24,000 or so clones, with around three quarters occurring only once. The antigens for these receptors are not known. Before the COVID-19 pandemic, during about 2010-2018, CD4+ T cells were taken from unexposed donors. Isolation of CD4+ T cells took place after around eleven days in culture. The source material was CD4+ T cells from PBMCs, cultured in vitro. Source of these receptors: a human donor in good health.

The chain is built from TRBV5-4 and TRBJ2-5; D remains unclear. Trimming shortened V by 3 bases and J by 5 bases, and 14 bases separated the two germline ends. Germline V lookup: CDR1 SGHNT, CDR2 YYREEE (reference sequence). The CDR3 contains 14 residues. CDR3 loop: CASSSTGLGETQYF. CDR3 in DNA: TGTGCCAGCAGCTCGACTGGGCTCGGGGAGACCCAGTACTTC.

The chain recombines TRBV18 with TRBJ1-4; no firm D call. Germline loops: CDR1 KGHSH, CDR2 LQKENI. The CDR3 runs to 13 residues. The V gene lost 2 bases and the J gene lost 10 bases, with 11 bases spanning the gap. CDR3 DNA: TGTGCCAGCTCACCAGACGCCGACGGAAAACTGTTTTTT. Encoded protein: CASSPDADGKLFF.

The rearrangement uses TRBV7-2 and TRBJ1-2, with D perhaps TRBD1 (6 bases). Germline V gene lookup returns CDR1 SGHTA and CDR2 FQGNSA. The V gene lost 7 bases and the J gene lost 0 bases, with 15 bases spanning the gap. CDR3 length equals 15 residues. CDR3 in DNA: TGTGCCAGCACCAGAACAGGGAAAGCTAACTATGGCTACACCTTC. This encodes CASTRTGKANYGYTF.

The chain couples TRBV9 to TRBJ2-5; D remains unclear. Trimming cost V 4 bases and J 1 base, with 14 bases left between them. The CDR3 contains 15 residues. The V gene's germline CDR1 is SGDLS and CDR2 YYNGEE. The CDR3 spells CASSFRGNSQETQYF. The CDR3 DNA follows: TGTGCCAGCAGCTTTCGTGGCAACTCCCAAGAGACCCAGTACTTC.

The rearrangement links TRBV19 to TRBJ2-1, with 13 bases that match TRBD2. The length of the CDR3 is 16 residues. Germline CDR1 is LNHDA and CDR2 is SQIVND (reference sequence). V gave up 5 bases and J gave up 3 bases; unmatched junction bases: 4. The CDR3 protein is CASSDRLAGGYNEQFF. CDR3 coding DNA: TGTGCCAGTAGTGACAGACTAGCGGGAGGCTACAATGAGCAGTTCTTC.

This chain links TRBV7-8 with TRBJ2-7; D uncertain. The V end was cut by 1 base, the J end by 2 bases, with 15 bases between. This CDR3 has 16 amino acids. Germline loops: CDR1 SGHVS, CDR2 FQNEAQ. CDR3 in amino acids: CASSLVATARTYEQYF. Written as DNA, the CDR3 is TGTGCCAGCAGCTTAGTGGCGACCGCCCGTACCTACGAGCAGTACTTC. The whole variable domain, filled in from reference TRBV7-8 and TRBJ2-7, reads GAGVSQSPRYKVAKRGQDVALRCDPISGHVSLFWYQQALGQGPEFLTYFQNEAQLDKSGLPSDRFFAERPEGSVSTLKIQRTQQEDSAVYLCASSLVATARTYEQYFGPGTRLTVT.

The V gene is TRBV3-1 (or the pseudogene TRBV3-2), the J gene TRBJ2-5; 7 bases align to TRBD1. V was pared by 4 bases and J by 5 bases, with 7 bases of the junction left unmatched. The CDR3 extends over 14 amino acids. Germline V lookup: CDR1 LGHDT, CDR2 YNNKEL (reference sequence). The CDR3 reads CASSPNRGGETQYF. The DNA for the CDR3 is TGTGCCAGCAGCCCAAACAGGGGTGGGGAGACCCAGTACTTC.

The chain uses TRBV11-2 and TRBJ1-4; TRBD1 aligns across 7 bases. Trimming took 5 bases from V and 5 from J; bases not matched to a gene: 8. This CDR3 contains 15 residues. CDR1 is SGHAT, CDR2 FQNNGV, per germline. The DNA of the CDR3 is TGTGCCAGCAGCCTAAGACAGGGCCGGAATGAAAAACTGTTTTTT. Its translation is CASSLRQGRNEKLFF.

The J gene is TRBJ2-5, the V gene TRBV29-1, with TRBD2 matching over 12 bases. Germline CDR1 reads SQVTM; CDR2 reads ANQGSEA. V lost 7 bases and J lost 3; bases outside the gene matches: 3. The CDR3 loop spans 13 amino acids. CDR3 loop: CSARLAGEETQYF. The CDR3, as DNA: TGCAGCGCCCGACTAGCGGGAGAAGAGACCCAGTACTTC.

The chain joins TRBV6-5 to TRBJ1-2, with 7 bases matching TRBD1. This CDR3 contains 16 residues. Trimming cost V 2 bases and J 4 bases; bases outside gene matches: 10. Germline V gene sequence: CDR1 MNHEY, CDR2 SVGAGI. The CDR3 coding sequence is TGTGCCAGCAGTTACGGACTACAGGGGTTGTTCTATGGCTACACCTTC. It encodes CASSYGLQGLFYGYTF.

The chain is built from TRBV7-2 and TRBJ1-1; D gene ambiguous. Trimming pared 8 bases from V and 4 bases from J, leaving 17 bases between. The CDR3 runs 14 residues. The germline gives CDR1 SGHTA, CDR2 FQGNSA. CDR3 bases: TGTGCCAGCCAACCGAGAGGGCATGGCACTGAAGCTTTCTTT. Translation: CASQPRGHGTEAFF.

This chain connects TRBV7-2 to TRBJ1-2; 8 bases are shared with TRBD1. Germline V gene sequence: CDR1 SGHTA, CDR2 FQGNSA. The CDR3 totals 15 residues. V dropped 0 bases and J dropped 7; count of bases not matched to a gene: 7. CDR3 sequence: CASSLAPTGVGGYTF. Here the CDR3 DNA reads TGTGCCAGCAGCTTAGCCCCGACAGGGGTAGGTGGCTACACCTTC.

This clone turned up a few times. The genes are TRBV7-9 and TRBJ1-1; D call uncertain. V shed 3 bases and J shed 3 bases, with 8 bases lying between them. The germline gives CDR1 SEHNR, CDR2 FQNEAQ (reference sequence). The CDR3 runs to 13 residues. CDR3: CASSFVRDTEAFF. The CDR3 DNA reads TGTGCCAGCAGCTTCGTCCGGGACACTGAAGCTTTCTTT.

This sequence joins TRBV3-1 (or the pseudogene TRBV3-2) and TRBJ1-1; D ambiguous. Deletions cut 1 base from V and 0 bases from J, with 6 bases between. Per the germline V gene, CDR1 is LGHDT and CDR2 is YNNKEL (reference sequence). This CDR3 is built from 14 residues. CDR3 residues: CASSQVGVNTEAFF. The DNA for the CDR3 is TGTGCCAGCAGCCAAGTCGGAGTGAACACTGAAGCTTTCTTT.

This chain links TRBV5-1 with TRBJ2-3, with D possibly being TRBD1 or TRBD2 (5 bases each). Germline CDR1 is SGHRS and CDR2 is YFSETQ. Trimming cost V 3 bases and J 9 bases, with 20 bases left between them. The CDR3 consists of 15 residues. CDR3 sequence (DNA): TGCGCCAGCAGCTGGGACCGGGCTGGCAGTTGGACGCAGTATTTT. Translated, it gives CASSWDRAGSWTQYF.

The chain links TRBV7-3 to TRBJ2-3; 8 nucleotides agree with TRBD2. The CDR3 is made up of 15 amino acids. The germline CDR1 and CDR2 sequences are SGHTA and FQGTGA. The ends lost 2 bases at V and 4 bases at J; junction bases unmatched: 5. CDR3 region: CASSLSSGSPDTQYF. The DNA for the CDR3 is TGTGCCAGCAGCTTATCCAGCGGGAGTCCAGATACGCAGTATTTT.

This clone was observed a few times. The J gene is TRBJ1-6, the V gene TRBV11-2, with D unresolved. This CDR3 has 14 residues. V lost 4 bases and J lost 8, with 12 bases in between. CDR1 is SGHAT, CDR2 FQNNGV, per germline. The CDR3 nucleotides read TGTGCCAGCAGCTCTCCGGGCGCATATTCACCCCTCCACTTT. Translation gives CASSSPGAYSPLHF.

CDR3 sequence reads: CASSFHGELFF. DNA for the CDR3: TGTGCCAGCAGCTTTCACGGGGAGCTGTTTTTT. The J gene is TRBJ2-2, the V gene TRBV5-6; D gene ambiguous. CDR3 length: 11 residues. Germline CDR1 is SGHDT and CDR2 is YYEEEE. V was shortened by 2 bases and J by 7 bases, with 3 bases between the two germline ends.